This T cell receptor (beta chain) was captured in a study of blood T cell repertoires in COVID-19. Turning to the study itself: The United States, Italy and Spain were the sources of the acute and convalescent COVID-19 samples.

CDR1 is SQVTM, CDR2 ANQGSEA, per germline. This CDR3 has 14 residues. The V gene end was trimmed by 1 base and the J gene end by 10 bases; junction bases not matched to a gene: 9. The protocol was immunoSEQ multiplex PCR, while the TCRdb copy is restricted to in-frame clones and leaves out a portion. The sample has fewer than 250,000 clones, approximately 83% seen once; the top ten hold 3.5% to 4%. This sequence originates from a woman aged 40-49 years with acute COVID-19. Sequencing was done on a sample of PBMCs or T cells enriched from blood (not recorded which). This rearrangement joins TRBV29-1 to TRBJ2-1, with 8 bases identical to TRBD2. CDR3 residues: CSVEGLAGPREQFF. The CDR3 DNA reads TGCAGCGTTGAAGGCCTAGCGGGCCCTCGGGAGCAGTTCTTC.